Here is one T cell receptor (beta chain) with its context. These data originate in a study of blood T cell repertoires in COVID-19. TCRdb keeps only in-frame clones here, not all; method: immunoSEQ multiplex PCR. The sample has some 180,000 clones; roughly three quarters are singletons. Trimming removed 6 bases from V and 3 bases from J, with 9 bases in between. The length of the CDR3 is 13 residues. The V gene's germline CDR1 is SNHLY and CDR2 FYNNEI. The sequencing sample was made of peripheral blood. This receptor was obtained from a woman aged 40-49 years with COVID-19, enrolled during active disease. The V gene is TRBV2, the J gene TRBJ2-4; D is possibly TRBD1 (5 bases). The CDR3, as DNA: TGTGCCAGCAGCAGGGTTGGCAAAAACATTCAGTACTTC. The encoded protein is CASSRVGKNIQYF.